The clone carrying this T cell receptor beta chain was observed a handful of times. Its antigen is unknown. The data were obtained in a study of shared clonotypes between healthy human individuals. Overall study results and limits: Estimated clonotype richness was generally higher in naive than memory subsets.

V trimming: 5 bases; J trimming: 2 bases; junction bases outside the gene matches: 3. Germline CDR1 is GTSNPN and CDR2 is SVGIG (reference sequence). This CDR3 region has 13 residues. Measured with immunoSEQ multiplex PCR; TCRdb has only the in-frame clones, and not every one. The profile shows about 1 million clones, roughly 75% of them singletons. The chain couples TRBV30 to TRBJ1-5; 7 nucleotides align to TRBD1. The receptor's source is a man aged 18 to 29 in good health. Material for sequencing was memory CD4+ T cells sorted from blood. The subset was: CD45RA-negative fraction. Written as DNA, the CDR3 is TGTGCCTGGGATCAGGGGGGCAATCAGCCCCAGCATTTT. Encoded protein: CAWDQGGNQPQHF.